The 27 T cell receptor beta chains reported below all come from one sample, sequenced in a study of OX40 agonist ivuxolimab in advanced cancers. Repertoires were generated with immunoSEQ multiplex PCR, while TCRdb's copy carries only in-frame clones and drops some. The sample carries some 37,000 clones, 70% to 85% recorded once. The sample in question was CD4+ or CD8+ T cells sorted from blood, obtained in a trial of the OX40 agonist ivuxolimab. Source of these receptors: an adult with an advanced solid tumor such as melanoma, head and neck, liver or kidney cancer.

V is TRBV5-4 and J is TRBJ2-3, with TRBD2 matching over 11 bases. V trimming: 4 bases; J trimming: 0 bases; junction bases outside the gene matches: 7. The CDR3 contains 17 residues. Germline assignment: CDR1 SGHNT and CDR2 YYREEE (reference sequence). The DNA of the CDR3 is TGTGCCAGCAGCCGCGAGACTAGCGGGGTTAGCACAGATACGCAGTATTTT. Protein: CASSRETSGVSTDTQYF.

The rearrangement uses TRBV7-8 and TRBJ2-3; 12 nucleotides match TRBD2. The V and J ends lost 4 bases and 6 bases, in that order; junction bases with no gene match: 11. CDR3 length equals 17 residues. CDR1 is SGHVS, CDR2 FQNEAQ, per germline. The DNA of the CDR3 is TGTGCCAGCAGCTACGCGGCCGGACTAGCGGGGAAGGATACGCAGTATTTT. This encodes CASSYAAGLAGKDTQYF.

The chain employs TRBV5-6 and TRBJ2-5; D is perhaps TRBD1 (6 bases). This CDR3 comprises 14 residues. The ends were cut back, 3 bases at V and 4 bases at J, with 13 bases in the middle. Germline V CDR1 and CDR2: SGHDT, YYEEEE. CDR3 protein: CASSSLQGPETQYF. The CDR3 DNA sequence: TGTGCCAGCAGCTCCTTACAGGGCCCAGAGACCCAGTACTTC.

The chain couples TRBV5-8 to TRBJ1-3, with D perhaps matching TRBD1 (5 bases). Trimming stripped 4 bases from V and 3 bases from J, with 17 bases between. CDR1 is SGHTS, CDR2 YDEGEE, per germline. The length of the CDR3 is 16 residues. The CDR3 loop is CASSPRGSAYGNTIYF. In DNA form, the CDR3 reads TGTGCCAGCAGCCCACGGGGGTCTGCCTATGGAAACACCATATATTTT.

CDR3 nucleotides: TGTGCCAGAAGCTTAGGGGGTCTAACGCACATTAGCAATCAGCCCCAGCATTTT. This encodes CARSLGGLTHISNQPQHF. This rearrangement joins TRBV5-3 to TRBJ1-5, with a weak D call TRBD1 (6 bases). TRBV5-3 is an ORF for which the function is uncertain. The ends were cut back, 2 bases at V and 0 bases at J, with 18 bases in the middle. CDR3 length: 18 amino acids.

This rearrangement joins TRBV19 to TRBJ1-5; D might be TRBD1 (5 bases). The germline CDR1 and CDR2 sequences are LNHDA and SQIVND (reference sequence). V gave up 3 bases and J gave up 9 bases, with 18 bases separating them. The CDR3 is 15 residues long. The CDR3 reads CASSIPGTVVAPQHF. In DNA form, the CDR3 reads TGTGCCAGTAGTATCCCCGGGACGGTGGTTGCGCCCCAGCATTTT.

DNA of the CDR3: TGCAGTGCTCGGGGGTGGTTTGAAGCTTTCTTT. This sequence encodes CSARGWFEAFF. The chain couples TRBV20-1 to TRBJ1-1; tentative D call: TRBD1 (5 bases). Trimming took off 5 bases at V and 7 bases at J, with 11 bases between the two ends. CDR3 size: 11 residues. Per germline, CDR1 DFQATT and CDR2 SNEGSKA (reference sequence).

The chain combines TRBV11-2 with TRBJ2-1, with TRBD2 matching over 7 bases. Germline CDR1 is SGHAT and CDR2 is FQNNGV. The CDR3 extends over 14 amino acids. Germline trimming cut 5 bases from V and 12 bases from J; bases unmatched to any gene: 13. CDR3: CASSPSGLAGVQFF. The CDR3 coding sequence is TGTGCCAGCAGCCCTAGTGGCCTGGCGGGGGTGCAGTTCTTC.

The V call is TRBV5-1, the J call TRBJ1-5; D is unresolved. The CDR3 has 17 residues. V dropped 0 bases and J dropped 4 bases, with 17 bases sitting between them. Germline V gene lookup returns CDR1 SGHRS and CDR2 YFSETQ. The CDR3 reads CASSLGPADPRNQPQHF. The DNA of the CDR3 is TGCGCCAGCAGCTTGGGCCCCGCGGATCCCCGGAATCAGCCCCAGCATTTT.

This clone was recorded only once. The chain has TRBV19 and TRBJ1-3; maybe TRBD1 (6 bases). CDR3 length: 14 amino acids. Germline values: CDR1 LNHDA, CDR2 SQIVND (reference sequence). V was trimmed by 11 bases and J by 0 bases, leaving 14 bases between them. In DNA, the CDR3 is TGTGCCTGCTCAGGGGTCCTCTCTGGAAACACCATATATTTT. This codes for CACSGVLSGNTIYF.

The chain couples TRBV9 to TRBJ2-1; 9 bases map to TRBD2. CDR3 size: 12 residues. CDR1 and CDR2 (germline): SGDLS, YYNGEE. V lost 5 bases, J lost 10 bases, and 4 bases stayed unmatched. The CDR3 DNA sequence: TGTGCCAGCAGTAGCGGGGGTCTAGAGCAGTTCTTC. Translating it yields CASSSGGLEQFF.

This chain connects TRBV6-1 to TRBJ1-2; D unresolved. Between the trimmed V and J ends, which lost 0 bases and 1 base, there was a span of 9 bases. Germline CDR1 is MNHNS and CDR2 is SASEGT. This CDR3 contains 15 residues. The DNA of the CDR3 is TGTGCCAGCAGTGAAGCGCCAGGTTTTAACTATGGCTACACCTTC. This codes for CASSEAPGFNYGYTF.

V usage is TRBV19 and J usage is TRBJ2-7; D may be TRBD1 (6 bases). V lost 5 bases and J 5 bases, leaving 16 bases between the germline ends. The CDR3 loop spans 14 amino acids. In germline, CDR1 is LNHDA, CDR2 SQIVND (reference sequence). The CDR3 reads CASSAQTGSDEQYF. As DNA, the CDR3 is TGTGCCAGTAGTGCACAAACAGGGTCAGACGAGCAGTACTTC.

A few counts support this clone. The chain joins TRBV12-5 to TRBJ1-1, with D possibly matching TRBD1 (5 bases). The CDR3 has 14 amino acids. Germline CDR1 is LGHNT and CDR2 is FRNRAP. The V end was cut by 5 bases, the J end by 3 bases, with 13 bases between. CDR3 sequence (DNA): TGTGCTAGTGGTGCCTCTGGGGGGGACACTGAAGCTTTCTTT. Residues: CASGASGGDTEAFF.

J is TRBJ2-5 and V is TRBV18, with 10 bases identical to TRBD1. The CDR3 has 14 residues. V lost 6 bases and J lost 5; bases outside the gene matches: 6. Looked up from germline, CDR1 is KGHSH and CDR2 is LQKENI. This CDR3 reads CASSRDRGLETQYF. Written as DNA, the CDR3 is TGTGCCAGCTCGCGGGACAGGGGTTTGGAGACCCAGTACTTC.

V is TRBV9 and J is TRBJ2-5; no definite D call. The CDR3 contains 17 residues. Germline CDR1 is SGDLS and CDR2 is YYNGEE. Between the trimmed V and J ends, which lost 0 bases and 0 bases, there was a span of 15 bases. CDR3 in amino acids: CASSVAVGGPDQETQYF. The CDR3 DNA reads as TGTGCCAGCAGCGTAGCTGTCGGCGGCCCGGACCAAGAGACCCAGTACTTC. The full variable domain, with the rest looked up from reference TRBV9 and TRBJ2-5, is DSGVTQTPKHLITATGQRVTLRCSPRSGDLSVYWYQQSLDQGLQFLIQYYNGEERAKGNILERFSAQQFPDLHSELNLSSLELGDSALYFCASSVAVGGPDQETQYFGPGTRLLVL.

In this sample, this clone turned up once. The V and J genes are TRBV2 and TRBJ2-1; 14 positions agree with TRBD2. Trimming took 4 bases from V and 1 from J; bases not matched to a gene: 6. From germline, CDR1 is SNHLY and CDR2 FYNNEI. The CDR3 covers 18 residues. The CDR3 DNA reads as TGTGCCAGCAGTGCCGGGACTAGCGGGGGAGGGTCCTACAATGAGCAGTTCTTC. Its protein is CASSAGTSGGGSYNEQFF.

The chain couples TRBV19 to TRBJ1-2, with D possibly TRBD1 on 6 matching bases. CDR1 and CDR2 (germline): LNHDA, SQIVND (reference sequence). V was shortened by 3 bases and J by 2 bases, with 10 bases between the two germline ends. The CDR3 length is 14 residues. The CDR3: CASSISDSNYGYTF. DNA for the CDR3: TGTGCCAGTAGTATTTCGGACAGCAACTATGGCTACACCTTC.

The rearrangement links TRBV27 to TRBJ1-1; no firm D call. Trimming shortened V by 7 bases and J by 1 base, and 16 bases separated the two germline ends. Germline V gene lookup returns CDR1 MNHEY and CDR2 SMNVEV (reference sequence). The CDR3 is made up of 15 amino acids. Here the CDR3 reads CASTPGGLRNTEAFF. The CDR3 nucleotides are TGTGCCAGCACCCCGGGAGGACTGAGGAACACTGAAGCTTTCTTT.

V is TRBV4-1 and J is TRBJ2-7; D may be TRBD2 (7 bases). The V end lost 0 bases, the J end lost 2 bases, and 11 bases lay between the germline ends. The CDR3 length is 15 residues. CDR1 MGHRA and CDR2 YSYEKL come from the germline V gene. The CDR3 bases are TGCGCCAGCAGCCAAGATGGCGGGGGCACCTACGAGCAGTACTTC. Translating gives CASSQDGGGTYEQYF.

The chain uses TRBV18 and TRBJ1-6, with a weak D call TRBD1 (6 bases). Trimming stripped 3 bases from V and 3 bases from J, with 12 bases between. CDR1 and CDR2 from the germline V gene are KGHSH and LQKENI. This CDR3 is built from 16 residues. The CDR3 sequence is CASSPPGQIYNSPLHF. In nucleotides, the CDR3 is TGTGCCAGCTCACCCCCGGGACAAATCTATAATTCACCCCTCCACTTT.

The sample holds one count of this clone. This chain joins TRBV4-2 and TRBJ1-6; unclear D gene. The CDR3 spans 14 residues. Germline V CDR1 and CDR2: LGHNA, YNFKEQ. V lost 0 bases, J lost 11 bases, and 11 bases lay in between. The CDR3 sequence: CASSQDRPPPPLHF. CDR3 in DNA: TGTGCCAGCAGCCAAGACAGGCCTCCCCCACCCCTCCACTTT.

J is TRBJ2-1 and V is TRBV9; TRBD2 matches 8 bases. The CDR3 is 17 residues long. The V gene end was trimmed by 0 bases and the J gene end by 9 bases; junction bases not matched to a gene: 14. The V gene's germline CDR1 is SGDLS and CDR2 YYNGEE. The CDR3 coding sequence is TGTGCCAGCAGCGTAGCATCCGGCGGGGGGCTGGTCCGTGAGCAGTTCTTC. This translates into CASSVASGGGLVREQFF.

The CDR3 nucleotides are TGTGCCAGCAGTGAGGCCGGGGGGGCGGGACATGAGCAGTTCTTC. This translates into CASSEAGGAGHEQFF. The rearrangement joins TRBV25-1 to TRBJ2-1; 8 bases map to TRBD2. V lost 3 bases and J lost 8; bases outside the gene matches: 9. The CDR3 has 15 amino acids. Per germline, CDR1 MGHDK and CDR2 SYGVNS.

V and J are TRBV6-6 and TRBJ2-1, with 9 positions matching TRBD2. Trimming removed 7 bases from V and 3 bases from J; junction bases left unmatched: 10. Germline V gene lookup returns CDR1 MNHNY and CDR2 SVGAGI (reference sequence). The CDR3 consists of 16 residues. The CDR3 DNA reads TGTGCCAGCATCCCCCCCGGCGGGGGGGACTACAATGAGCAGTTCTTC. Protein sequence: CASIPPGGGDYNEQFF.

The chain recombines TRBV6-1 with TRBJ2-2; D is uncertain. Trimming cost V 0 bases and J 4 bases, with 6 bases left between them. The CDR3 sequence is 14 residues long. Looked up from germline, CDR1 is MNHNS and CDR2 is SASEGT. This CDR3 reads CASSEASLTGELFF. The CDR3 DNA reads TGTGCCAGCAGTGAAGCGTCTCTCACCGGGGAGCTGTTTTTT.

The V and J genes are TRBV7-2 and TRBJ2-7; D remains unclear. The CDR3 has 17 amino acids. Germline V gene lookup returns CDR1 SGHTA and CDR2 FQGNSA. Trimming removed 1 base at V and 6 bases at J, with 22 bases between. In nucleotides, the CDR3 is TGTGCCAGCAGCTTAGACGACGTATCGGCAAGACTGAGCGAGCAGTACTTC. It encodes CASSLDDVSARLSEQYF.